The 14 T cell receptor beta chains below all came from one sample that was sequenced in a study of cytomegalovirus exposure and HLA in healthy donors. The PCR made use of 60 Vbeta and 13 Jbeta primers. Sequencing was performed with immunoSEQ multiplex PCR; in TCRdb, only in-frame clones are kept and a portion is missing. This sample's clone table lists roughly 50,000 clones. Source material: PBMCs. The receptors shown here come from a male donor in good health and CMV-seropositive.

V gene TRBV2 combines with J gene TRBJ1-5, with D maybe TRBD1 (5 bases). The CDR3 extends over 14 amino acids. Per the germline V gene, CDR1 is SNHLY and CDR2 is FYNNEI. The V and J ends lost 6 bases and 1 base respectively, with 10 bases between them. The CDR3, as DNA: TGTGCCAGCAGGCCAGGGTTAAGCAATCAGCCCCAGCATTTT. This codes for CASRPGLSNQPQHF.

The CDR3 region has the DNA TGCGCCAGCAGTGAGCCCCCGACAGGAGCCTACGAGCAGTACTTC. Translation: CASSEPPTGAYEQYF. The rearrangement links TRBV10-1 to TRBJ2-5; D is perhaps TRBD1 (6 bases). The DNA end lines up better with TRBJ2-7; the J call may be wrong. Germline V gene sequence: CDR1 WNHNN, CDR2 SYGVQD (reference sequence). This CDR3 has 15 amino acids.

The J gene is TRBJ2-3, the V gene TRBV6-5; D is undetermined. The CDR3 extends over 14 amino acids. Trimming took 7 bases from V and 5 from J, leaving 16 bases between them. CDR1 and CDR2 from the germline V gene are MNHEY and SVGAGI. The CDR3 sequence: CASTKSPSGDTQYF. The DNA of the CDR3 is TGTGCCAGCACCAAGTCCCCCTCGGGAGATACGCAGTATTTT.

The J gene is TRBJ2-5, the V gene TRBV7-9; perhaps D is TRBD1 or TRBD2 (5 bases each). The end of the DNA fits TRBJ2-7 better, so the J call may be wrong. Germline CDR1 reads SEHNR; CDR2 reads FQNEAQ (reference sequence). The CDR3 runs 13 residues. The CDR3 DNA is TGTGCCAGCAGTTGCGTGGGGGACTACGAGCAGTACTTC. Protein sequence: CASSCVGDYEQYF.

The rearrangement links TRBV30 to TRBJ1-2, with 7 nucleotides matching TRBD1. Germline V lookup: CDR1 GTSNPN, CDR2 SVGIG (reference sequence). There are 13 residues in the CDR3. V gave up 4 bases and J gave up 4 bases; unmatched junction bases: 6. The CDR3 loop is CAWTPGDSYGYTF. The CDR3 coding sequence is TGTGCCTGGACCCCCGGGGACAGCTATGGCTACACCTTC.

CDR3 coding DNA: TGTGCCAGCTCACCAAGTGCCGGGGTGGGTGAGCAGTTCTTC. Translating gives CASSPSAGVGEQFF. The chain combines TRBV18 with TRBJ2-1, with D tentatively TRBD2 (5 bases). The CDR3 runs 14 residues. V was trimmed by 2 bases and J by 9 bases, leaving 14 bases between them. Germline-derived CDR1 and CDR2 are KGHSH and LQKENI.

The J gene is TRBJ2-2, the V gene TRBV27; D remains ambiguous. CDR3 length: 12 residues. Germline values: CDR1 MNHEY, CDR2 SMNVEV (reference sequence). Trimming took off 1 base at V and 7 bases at J, with 4 bases between the two ends. CDR3 loop: CASSLLFGELFF. The CDR3 DNA reads as TGTGCCAGCAGTTTATTATTCGGGGAGCTGTTTTTT.

V gene TRBV7-3 combines with J gene TRBJ2-2; tentatively, D is TRBD2 (5 bases). Trimming took 5 bases from V and 5 from J, leaving 12 bases between them. Germline lookup yields CDR1 SGHTA and CDR2 FQGTGA. The CDR3 consists of 14 residues. CDR3: CASSPHSATGELFF. Here the CDR3 DNA reads TGTGCCAGCAGCCCCCATAGCGCAACCGGGGAGCTGTTTTTT.

The genes are TRBV7-2 and TRBJ1-2, with 7 positions matching TRBD1. The J segment lost 8 bases and the V segment lost 5 bases, leaving 8 bases of the junction unmatched. This CDR3 comprises 13 residues. From germline, CDR1 is SGHTA and CDR2 FQGNSA. CDR3 in amino acids: CASSQDRPWGYTF. CDR3 coding DNA: TGTGCCAGCAGCCAGGACAGGCCCTGGGGCTACACCTTC.

CDR3 sequence reads: CASSAIDRRNSPLHF. In nucleotides, the CDR3 is TGTGCCAGCAGTGCCATTGACAGGCGGAATTCACCCCTCCACTTT. This chain uses TRBV6-5 with TRBJ1-6, with D possibly matching TRBD1 (6 bases). Trimming stripped 5 bases from V and 7 bases from J, with 15 bases between. The CDR3 is 15 amino acids. Germline CDR1 is MNHEY and CDR2 is SVGAGI.

The chain combines TRBV4-1 with TRBJ2-1, with 14 bases fitting TRBD2. Germline V CDR1 and CDR2: MGHRA, YSYEKL. The J segment lost 4 bases and the V segment lost 2 bases, leaving 10 bases of the junction unmatched. The CDR3 contains 19 residues. CDR3 protein: CASSQQTSGGAGLYNEQFF. The CDR3 bases are TGCGCCAGCAGCCAACAGACTAGCGGGGGGGCCGGGTTATACAATGAGCAGTTCTTC.

The genes are TRBV19 and TRBJ2-3, with TRBD2 matching over 9 bases. The germline V gene has CDR1 LNHDA and CDR2 SQIVND (reference sequence). With V trimmed by 5 bases and J by 4 bases, 4 bases remained unmatched. The CDR3 has 14 residues. CDR3 coding DNA: TGTGCCAGTAGTGCTAGCGGGGTCTCAGATACGCAGTATTTT. This encodes CASSASGVSDTQYF.

The chain employs TRBV7-7 and TRBJ2-3, with TRBD1 identical over 8 bases. The CDR3 runs 15 residues. After removal of 5 bases from V and 3 bases from J, the junction contained 7 bases not matched to a gene. From germline, CDR1 is SSHAT and CDR2 FNYEAQ (reference sequence). CDR3 sequence (DNA): TGTGCCAGCAGCCTACGGACAGGGTGGACAGATACGCAGTATTTT. As protein: CASSLRTGWTDTQYF.

V is TRBV11-3 and J is TRBJ1-4; 9 nucleotides agree with TRBD1. The V segment lost 5 bases and the J segment 8 bases; nucleotides outside the gene matches: 6. CDR3 length: 14 amino acids. From germline, CDR1 is SGHNT and CDR2 YENEEA. The CDR3, as DNA: TGTGCCAGCAGCCTACAGGGGGCCTGGGAAAAACTGTTTTTT. It encodes CASSLQGAWEKLFF.